This T cell receptor beta chain was observed in a study of blood T cell repertoires in COVID-19. As for the study in general: The United States, Italy and Spain supplied acute and convalescent COVID-19 samples. T cells, B-cell-depleted T cells, or PBMCs provided the cDNA or gDNA that served as material.

In the original analysis: Nucleated cell counts were estimated from reference gene primer amplification. TCRdb's copy holds only in-frame clones and misses some; the assay was immunoSEQ multiplex PCR. V and J calls and clone size follow that table, whereas D and trimming were derived from the DNA. Found here are about 110,000 clones, around three quarters of them singletons; the top ten hold 6% to 8%. The V gene lost 1 base and the J gene lost 3 bases, with 13 bases spanning the gap. CDR1 and CDR2 (germline): MNHEY, SMNVEV (reference sequence). This CDR3 is built from 15 residues. This chain links TRBV27 with TRBJ2-7, with D perhaps TRBD1 (5 bases). Sequenced: peripheral blood. The source of this sequence is a woman aged 55-70 years with acute or convalescent COVID-19. The CDR3: CASSLFRLDNYEQYF. The CDR3 region has the DNA TGTGCCAGCAGTTTATTTCGACTGGACAACTACGAGCAGTACTTC.